This TCR beta chain was recovered during a study of T cells in Graves' hyperthyroidism and ophthalmopathy. On the basis of clinical symptoms, serum thyroxine and TRAb, thyroid ultrasound and orbital computed tomography, diagnoses were made. The PBMCs had their origin in less than 13 ml of fresh peripheral blood. This clonotype came up many times. Its target is not known. Points from the study as a whole: Blood also held most thyroid clonotypes expanded beyond 0.001.

Amplified TCR beta CDR3 regions came from RNA transcripts. A set of HTBI primers served as the primers for a first-round RT-PCR of the TCR CDR3. TCRdb analysed the multiplex PCR reads with MiXCR anew, one entry per CDR3 protein. Among some 560,000 distinct CDR3 sequences listed, more than 15% were seen once. Trimming cost V 2 bases and J 4 bases, with 8 bases left between them. Germline assignment: CDR1 MNHEY and CDR2 SMNVEV (reference sequence). CDR3 length: 13 residues. The chain recombines TRBV27 with TRBJ2-5; the D gene is possibly TRBD1 (6 bases). The sequence was obtained from a woman aged 25 to 45 with Graves' hyperthyroidism. Sequencing was done on a sample of blood. The CDR3, as DNA: TGTGCCAGCAGTTTAGTCAGGGGAGAGACCCAGTACTTC. This translates into CASSLVRGETQYF.